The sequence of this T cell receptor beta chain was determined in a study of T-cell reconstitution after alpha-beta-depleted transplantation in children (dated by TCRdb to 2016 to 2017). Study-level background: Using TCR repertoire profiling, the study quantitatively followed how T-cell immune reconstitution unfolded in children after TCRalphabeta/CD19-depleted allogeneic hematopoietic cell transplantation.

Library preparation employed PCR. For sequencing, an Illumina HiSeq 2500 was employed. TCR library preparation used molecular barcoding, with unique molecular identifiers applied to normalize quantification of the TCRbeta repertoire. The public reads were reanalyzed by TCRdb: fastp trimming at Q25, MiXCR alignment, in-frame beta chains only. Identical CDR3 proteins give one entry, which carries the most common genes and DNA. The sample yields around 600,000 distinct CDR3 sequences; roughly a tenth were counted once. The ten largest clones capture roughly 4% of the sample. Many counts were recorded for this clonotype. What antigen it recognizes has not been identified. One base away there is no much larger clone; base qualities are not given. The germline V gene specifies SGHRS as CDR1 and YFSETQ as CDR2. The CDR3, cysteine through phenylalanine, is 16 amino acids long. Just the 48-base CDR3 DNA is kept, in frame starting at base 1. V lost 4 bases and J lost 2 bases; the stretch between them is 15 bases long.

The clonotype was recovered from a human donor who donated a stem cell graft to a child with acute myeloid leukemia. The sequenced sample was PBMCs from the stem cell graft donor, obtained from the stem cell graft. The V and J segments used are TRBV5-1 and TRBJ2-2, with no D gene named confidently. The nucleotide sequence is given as TGCGCCAGCAGCAGGATGGGTATCCAAAACACCGGGGAGCTGTTTTTT. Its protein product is CASSRMGIQNTGELFF.